The text below deals with one TCR beta chain. No cognate antigen has been identified for it. Per-base qualities were not stored, and no clone one base away is much larger. CDR3 length: 13 amino acids, cysteine to phenylalanine. Only the CDR3 DNA is retained, 39 bases long and in frame from the first base. CDR1 MNHEY and CDR2 SMNVEV were looked up in the germline V gene (reference sequence). V sheds 7 bases and J sheds 6 bases, leaving 15 bases between their ends. The data belong to a study of long-term antiretroviral therapy in people with HIV (dated 2022 in TCRdb). General notes on the study: The earliest samples were collected roughly a decade before the 2015 WHO recommendation for immediate ART, at a time when ART was usually postponed until CD4 counts fell. A total of about 190 cryopreserved PBMC samples were contributed to the cohort by 30 adults with confirmed HIV infection, with samples collected serially over a mean of about 6 years (range 1-12). A retrospective serial study tested whether ART initiation and durable HIV suppression were associated with changes in peripheral blood TRB repertoire composition and diversity. Test extractions of a monoclonal T-cell line alongside fewer than 40 polyclonal samples showed no cross-contamination during QIAcube processing. Of the roughly 31 participants with HIV, fewer than twelve were female.

Participants were included only if at least one PBMC sample before ART initiation and at least two post-ART samples were available. Treatment was received in the United States of America by all participants with HIV. Cryopreserved samples of about 0.9-11 million PBMC were thawed and washed before DNA extraction. At the time of the earliest PBMC sample, participants with HIV were aged between about 20 and 54 years. Each participant contributed PBMC samples from 1-4 timepoints before ART initiation and 2-8 timepoints after ART initiation, with a median of 7 samples. Serial HIV viral load, CD4+ T-cell count, ART history and demographic data were obtained for every participant. A Qiagen kit on a QIAcube was used to extract genomic DNA from unsorted PBMC, with samples processed in batches of 12. What the research found in general, with its limitations: Inferences about post-ART repertoire changes were limited because no data were available on ART adherence, viral resistance or therapy changes. At every time point, the repertoire was dominated by expanded TRB clones first identified before ART initiation, although this dominance fluctuated and, in many PLHIV, declined after ART. The samples were dated from about 2003 to 2017, and the ART regimens that were used may be less effective than current ART regimens. Owing to limited PBMC availability, only the TCR beta chain was sequenced, without alpha chain pairing. Starting ART was linked to a significant rise in TRB diversity, yet even after long-term ART the diversity remained significantly lower than in transplant donor controls. Because cell numbers in pre-ART samples were limited, unsorted PBMC were profiled instead of sorted CD4+ and CD8+ T cells. CDR3 length ranges in HIV repertoires were narrower than in controls, and network structure suggested an antigen-experienced repertoire with only a slight naive shift after ART.

The immunoSEQ hsTCRB v3.0 assay was used at survey level resolution to sequence the TRB variable region. The target sequencing depth for TRB was roughly 40,000-55,000 T-cell genomes per sample. An Illumina MiSeq with a v3 150-cycle kit was used to sequence the pooled TRB libraries. Turning to the authors' computational methods: Analysis of repertoires was carried out in R inside a reproducible Nextflow workflow spanning QC, data transformation and analysis. LymphoSeq2, an R package for AIRR-Seq data exploration, was used to implement custom analyses. Several samples that produced fewer than 5000 total TRB sequences were removed, so 150 to 200 HIV repertoires were analyzed. Among the 170 to 200 HIV repertoires that were kept, some 60 were collected before ART initiation and under 150 were collected after ART initiation. Repertoires were downsampled to 5000 TRB nucleotide sequences, with summary statistics averaged over 100 downsampling iterations. TRB sequences were retained for analysis only if CDR3 regions of at least seven amino acids were present. Two measures captured diversity: a Shannon entropy-derived clonality score and the Gini coefficient. In repertoire networks, the top 5000 CDR3 amino acid sequences were linked whenever an edit distance of one separated two sequences. GLIPH2 predicted antigen specificity groups and MHC restriction for TRB CDR3 amino acid sequences. CDR3 amino acid sequences were matched against VDJdb and McPAS-TCR to flag known CMV, EBV, HIV or tissue antigen associations. Pre-ART, post-ART and control groups were compared with Wilcoxon signed-rank tests and Holm-Bonferroni correction. The source is immuneACCESS, and TCRdb retained only in-frame sequences with V and J called. Part of the clones is not carried over; for the studies checked, unresolved V genes explain less than half of this, and the remainder is unexplained. Clonal size and the V and J genes are those of that table, whereas D and trimming came from the DNA. Across this sample there are about 42,000 clones, with roughly 86% seen only once. Together, the top ten hold around 5.1% of the sample.

The sequence was obtained from a woman between 45 and 60 years old with HIV. In this chain, TRBV27 is recombined with TRBJ1-2; confidence is insufficient to name the D gene. Sample: unsorted PBMCs, taken 0.1 years before starting antiretroviral therapy. The bases read TGTGCCAGCAAGAGGCCAGGAGAGGATGGCTACACCTTC. Translated, it gives CASKRPGEDGYTF.